This T cell receptor (beta chain) stems from a study of shared T cell receptors in the human thymus. Clones were sequenced by immunoSEQ multiplex PCR, and TCRdb holds only the in-frame ones, with some missing. The sample contains roughly 560,000 clones, around 78% of which appear only once. The same sample was also studied in work on human thymus T cells. As reported in that work: It was from resections taken during corrective heart surgery that the thymus tissue came.

This sequence was found in a boy less than two years old with a congenital heart defect. Sample: thymocytes.

The CDR3 loop reads CASSTPRGREQYF. The CDR3 coding sequence is TGTGCCAGCAGTACCCCCAGGGGAAGGGAGCAGTACTTC. The V and J genes are TRBV28 and TRBJ2-7, with D possibly matching TRBD1 (6 bases). This CDR3 comprises 13 residues. CDR1 is MDHEN, CDR2 SYDVKM, per germline. Trimming cost V 5 bases and J 7 bases, with 15 bases left between them.